This TCR beta chain was captured by sequencing in a study of cytomegalovirus exposure and HLA in healthy donors. Whole-study findings and limits: Because they were indistinguishable, some V segments, including TRBV6-2 and TRBV6-3, were excluded. Differences between HLA loci emerged in a later analysis of TCR association rates, with DRB1 most and HLA-C fewest. In a later analysis, at a false discovery rate of 0.05, about 17,000 TCR beta sequences matched HLA alleles.

Worth noting for this clone: Antigen: not known.

The PCR ran on 60 Vbeta and 13 Jbeta primers. Original methodology: The count from a later analysis was 65 million to 90 million unique TCR beta chains, some 11 million of them shared. TCRdb's table, derived via immunoSEQ multiplex PCR, lists solely in-frame clones and lacks some. V and J calls and clone size are given by that table; D and trimming were obtained from the DNA. This repertoire includes more than 30,000 clones. The CDR3 spans 15 residues. The chain employs TRBV12-1 and TRBJ2-1; the DNA was not compared with TRBD2, the D call given in the table. TRBV12-1 is deemed a pseudogene. The receptor was derived from a man aged 35 to 55 in good health and CMV-seropositive. Material: PBMCs. The CDR3 sequence is CASSPGQEREDEQFF. The CDR3 DNA is TGTGCCAGCAGCCCGGGACAAGAGCGGGAGGATGAGCAGTTCTTC.